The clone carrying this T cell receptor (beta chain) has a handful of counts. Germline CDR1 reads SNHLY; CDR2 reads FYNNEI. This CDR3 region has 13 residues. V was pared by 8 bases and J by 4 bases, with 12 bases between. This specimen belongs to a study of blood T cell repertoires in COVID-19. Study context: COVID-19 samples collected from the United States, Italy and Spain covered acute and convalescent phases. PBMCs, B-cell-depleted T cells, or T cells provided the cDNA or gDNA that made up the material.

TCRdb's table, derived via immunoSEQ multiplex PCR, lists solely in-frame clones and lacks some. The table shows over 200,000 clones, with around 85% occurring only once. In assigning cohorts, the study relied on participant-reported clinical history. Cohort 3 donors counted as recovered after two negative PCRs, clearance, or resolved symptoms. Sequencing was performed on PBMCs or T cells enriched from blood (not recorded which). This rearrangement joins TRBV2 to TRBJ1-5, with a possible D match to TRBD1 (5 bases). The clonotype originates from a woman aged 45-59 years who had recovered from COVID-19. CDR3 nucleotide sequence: TGTGCCAGCGGGGCGATGGTTAATCAGCCCCAGCATTTT. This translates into CASGAMVNQPQHF.